The rows below give T cell receptor beta chains drawn from one sample of a study of T cell responses to AZD1222 COVID-19 vaccine. This table comes from immunoSEQ multiplex PCR, and its TCRdb copy is limited to in-frame clones, with some not included. The data contain 150,000 to 200,000 clones, roughly 94% of them singletons. The specimen was peripheral blood, collected on day 0 of AZD1222 vaccination. Receptors were obtained from an adult in good health. CDR3s include the opening cysteine and the closing phenylalanine or tryptophan.

>TRBV24-1
CATSGSDRPYGYTF
>TRBV5-4
CASSWGGVQRNEQFF
>TRBV5-1
CASSFLAGGAYEQYF
>TRBV20-1
CSASRVNTEAFF
>TRBV12-1
CASSRTGSNTEAFF
>TRBV7-2
CASSPSGTLVNEKLFF
>TRBV11-3
CASSVGRGVNEQFF
>TRBV5-4
CASSYTRDPWVGYTF
>TRBV3-1/TRBV3-2
CASTQRNPYQETQYF
>TRBV7-9
CASSSGRAANTGELFF
>TRBV4-1
CASSQDRGLGYGYTF
>TRBV4-1
CASSRSVDLNTEAFF
>TRBV29-1
CSVGGGGNTEAFF
>TRBV12-3/TRBV12-4
CASSLGESGGYTF
>TRBV2
CASRETDHTQKLFF
>TRBV12-3/TRBV12-4
CASGTGAAFF
>TRBV27
CASTRTPGQGKTGELFF
>TRBV30
CAWARGPIAYEQYF
>TRBV27
CASSADRGVETQYF
>TRBV28
CASDMRQGGVGEQFF
>TRBV10-2
CASSDFNYGYTF
>TRBV2
CASSDPASGYNEQFF
>TRBV2
CASSVAVAGVGEQFF
>TRBV5-1
CASRGPGLAGDNEQFF
>TRBV11-3
CASSPRPGATDTQYF
>TRBV7-8
CASSLELLSGSYNEQFF
>TRBV7-6
CASSFSGGQETQYF
>TRBV5-5
CASSYHYRDSRNSPLHF
>TRBV7-9
CASSLAGARTYEQYF
>TRBV29-1
CSALESSYEQYF
>TRBV21-1
CASSNLGPSAYF
>TRBV5-1
CASSTTSGREITDTQYF
>TRBV5-4
CASRSGTGPYEQYF
>TRBV6-5
CATNLREGSTDTQYF
>TRBV6-6
CASSYSGELNEKLFF
>TRBV28
CASSAGGAGTGELFF
>TRBV7-6
CASSLGPGPGYEQYF
>TRBV30
CAWTDVPFSYEQYF
>TRBV5-4
CASRSGFGETQYF
>TRBV5-4
CASSLGRVVAGELFF
>TRBV25-1
CASSPTGNYGYTF
>TRBV4-1
CASSQAGDTYEQYF
>TRBV15
CATSRLPTAVIEKLFF
>TRBV14
CASSQLGQGQAYGYTF
>TRBV10-3
CAISGTSGNVFYNEQFF
>TRBV4-1
CASSQDLRGPHTEAFF
>TRBV28
CASSSQGRDTEAFF
>TRBV4-1
CASSQAGGFPEFF
>TRBV14
CASSQEFRGGDYHTNYGYTF
>TRBV28
CASSLEGINEQFF
>TRBV5-6
CASSLEGAGYQPQHF
>TRBV28
CASSPRTGDEQYF
>TRBV10-2
CASRFGWENTIYF
>TRBV29-1
CSVLKQAGVLNEQFF
>TRBV6-5
CASRLTRGNQPQHF
>TRBV28
CASSPPTNRGLSNTEAFF
>TRBV19
CASSMAGRGGGEKLFF
>TRBV3-1/TRBV3-2
CASSGGSTEAFF
>TRBV6-5
CASSYGGTEAFF